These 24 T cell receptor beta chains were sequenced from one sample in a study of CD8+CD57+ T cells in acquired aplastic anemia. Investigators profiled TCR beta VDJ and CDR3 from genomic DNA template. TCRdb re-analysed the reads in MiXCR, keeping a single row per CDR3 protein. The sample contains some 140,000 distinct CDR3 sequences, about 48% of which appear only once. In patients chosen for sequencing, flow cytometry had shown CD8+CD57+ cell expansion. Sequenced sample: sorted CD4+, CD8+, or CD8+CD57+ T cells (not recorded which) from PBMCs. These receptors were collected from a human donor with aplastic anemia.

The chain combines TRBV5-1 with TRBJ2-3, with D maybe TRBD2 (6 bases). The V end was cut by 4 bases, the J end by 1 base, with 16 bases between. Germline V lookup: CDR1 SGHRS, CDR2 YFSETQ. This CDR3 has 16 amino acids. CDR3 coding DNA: TGCGCCAGCAGCAGAGCCGGGACGGGAGGCACAGATACGCAGTATTTT. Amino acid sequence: CASSRAGTGGTDTQYF.

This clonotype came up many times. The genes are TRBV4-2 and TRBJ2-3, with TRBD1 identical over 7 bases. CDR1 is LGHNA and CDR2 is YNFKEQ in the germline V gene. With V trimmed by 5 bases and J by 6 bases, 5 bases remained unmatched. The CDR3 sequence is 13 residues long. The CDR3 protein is CASSYGQADTQYF. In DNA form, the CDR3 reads TGTGCCAGCAGCTATGGACAGGCGGATACGCAGTATTTT.

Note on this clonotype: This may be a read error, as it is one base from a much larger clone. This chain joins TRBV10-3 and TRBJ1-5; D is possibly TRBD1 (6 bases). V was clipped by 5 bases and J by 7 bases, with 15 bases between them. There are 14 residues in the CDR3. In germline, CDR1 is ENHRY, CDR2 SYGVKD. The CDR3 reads CAISPTGKMQPQHF. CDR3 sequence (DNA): TGTGCCATCAGTCCAACAGGGAAAATGCAGCCCCAGCATTTT.

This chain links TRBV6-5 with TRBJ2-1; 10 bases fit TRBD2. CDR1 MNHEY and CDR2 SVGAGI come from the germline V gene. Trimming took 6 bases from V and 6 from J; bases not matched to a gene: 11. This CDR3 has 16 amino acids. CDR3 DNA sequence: TGTGCCAGCAGAAGGGATCTAGCGGGGGATGTCAATGAGCAGTTCTTC. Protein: CASRRDLAGDVNEQFF.

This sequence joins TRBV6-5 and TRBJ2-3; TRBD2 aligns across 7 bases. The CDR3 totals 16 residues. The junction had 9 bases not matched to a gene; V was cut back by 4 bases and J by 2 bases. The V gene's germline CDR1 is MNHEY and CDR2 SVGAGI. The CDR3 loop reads CASSFIRLALTDTQYF. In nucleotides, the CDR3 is TGTGCCAGCAGTTTCATTAGACTAGCTCTCACAGATACGCAGTATTTT.

CDR3 sequence reads: CSAGVPQETQYF. Written as DNA, the CDR3 is TGCAGTGCGGGCGTACCACAAGAGACCCAGTACTTC. The V gene is TRBV20-1, the J gene TRBJ2-5; D is undetermined. Looked up from germline, CDR1 is DFQATT and CDR2 is SNEGSKA (reference sequence). This CDR3 region has 12 residues. The V and J ends lost 6 bases and 2 bases respectively, with 10 bases between them.

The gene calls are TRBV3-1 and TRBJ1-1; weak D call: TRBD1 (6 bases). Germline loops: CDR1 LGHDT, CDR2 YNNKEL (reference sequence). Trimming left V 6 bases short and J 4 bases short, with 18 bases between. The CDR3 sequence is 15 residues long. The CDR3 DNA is TGTGCCAGCAGAGCGGGGTCAGGGGCCGGCACTGAAGCTTTCTTT. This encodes CASRAGSGAGTEAFF.

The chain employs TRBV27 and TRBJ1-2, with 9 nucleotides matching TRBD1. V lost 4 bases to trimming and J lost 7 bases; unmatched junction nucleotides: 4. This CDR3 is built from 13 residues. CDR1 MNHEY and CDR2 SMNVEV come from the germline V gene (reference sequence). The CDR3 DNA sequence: TGTGCCAGCAGTTATGGGACAGGGACTGGCTACACCTTC. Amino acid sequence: CASSYGTGTGYTF.

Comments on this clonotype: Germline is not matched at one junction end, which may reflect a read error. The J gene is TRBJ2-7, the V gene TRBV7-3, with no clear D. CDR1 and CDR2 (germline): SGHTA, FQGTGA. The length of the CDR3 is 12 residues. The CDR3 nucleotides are TGTGCCAGCAGCTTAGAGAGAGGCGAGCGGTACTTC. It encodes CASSLERGERYF. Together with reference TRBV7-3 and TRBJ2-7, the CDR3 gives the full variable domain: GAGVSQTPSNKVTEKGKYVELRCDPISGHTALYWYRQSLGQGPEFLIYFQGTGAADDSGLPNDRFFAVRPEGSVSTLKIQRTERGDSAVYLCASSLERGERYFGPGTRLTVT.

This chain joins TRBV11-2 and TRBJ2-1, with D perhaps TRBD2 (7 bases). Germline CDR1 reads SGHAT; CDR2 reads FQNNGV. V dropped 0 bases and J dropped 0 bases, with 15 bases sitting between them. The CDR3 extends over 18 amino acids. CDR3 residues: CASSLEGGGLSSYNEQFF. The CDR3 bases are TGTGCCAGCAGCTTAGAGGGGGGGGGCCTAAGCTCCTACAATGAGCAGTTCTTC.

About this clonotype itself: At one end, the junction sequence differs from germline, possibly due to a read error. The chain's CDR3 is CASSFRGALSLHF. CDR3 DNA sequence: TGTGCCAGCAGCTTCCGGGGGGCACTCTCCCTCCACTTT. This sequence joins TRBV5-3 and TRBJ1-6, with D tentatively TRBD1 (6 bases). TRBV5-3 is an ORF, with its function uncertain. This CDR3 has 13 residues.

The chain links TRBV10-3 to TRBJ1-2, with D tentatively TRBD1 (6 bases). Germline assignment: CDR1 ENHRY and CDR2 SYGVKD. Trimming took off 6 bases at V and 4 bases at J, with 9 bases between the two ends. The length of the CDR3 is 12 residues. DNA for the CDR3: TGTGCCATCAGGACAGGAACCTATGGCTACACCTTC. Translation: CAIRTGTYGYTF.

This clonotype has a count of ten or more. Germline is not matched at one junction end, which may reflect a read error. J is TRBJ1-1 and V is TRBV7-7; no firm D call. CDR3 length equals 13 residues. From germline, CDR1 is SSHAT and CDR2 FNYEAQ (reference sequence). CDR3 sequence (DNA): TGTGCTAGCAGCCCGTCTCCGAACACTGAAGCTTTCTTT. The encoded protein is CASSPSPNTEAFF.

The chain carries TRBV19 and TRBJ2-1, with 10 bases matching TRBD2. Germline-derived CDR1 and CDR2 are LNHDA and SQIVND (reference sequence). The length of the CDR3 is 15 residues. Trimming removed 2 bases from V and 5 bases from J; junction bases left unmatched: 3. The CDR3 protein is CASSITSGKHNEQFF. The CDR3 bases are TGTGCCAGTAGTATAACTAGCGGGAAACACAATGAGCAGTTCTTC.

Written as DNA, the CDR3 is TGTGCCAGCAGACTCGCGGATTCACCCCTCCACTTT. Residues: CASRLADSPLHF. The rearrangement uses TRBV11-2 and TRBJ1-6; no definite D call. Germline V gene lookup returns CDR1 SGHAT and CDR2 FQNNGV. This CDR3 is built from 12 residues. V dropped 6 bases and J dropped 8 bases, with 8 bases sitting between them.

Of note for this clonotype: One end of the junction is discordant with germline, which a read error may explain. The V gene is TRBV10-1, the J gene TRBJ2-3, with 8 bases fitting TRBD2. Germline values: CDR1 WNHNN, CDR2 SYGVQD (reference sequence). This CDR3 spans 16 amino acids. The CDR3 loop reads CASSALGAGGTDTRYF. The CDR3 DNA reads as TGCGCCAGCAGCGCGTTAGGGGCGGGGGGCACAGATACGCGGTATTTT.

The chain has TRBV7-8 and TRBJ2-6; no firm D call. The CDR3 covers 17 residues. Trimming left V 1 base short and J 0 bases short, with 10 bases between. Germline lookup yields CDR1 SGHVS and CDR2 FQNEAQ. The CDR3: CASSLVVSASGANVLTF. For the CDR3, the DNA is TGTGCCAGCAGCTTAGTCGTGTCAGCCTCTGGGGCCAACGTCCTGACTTTC.

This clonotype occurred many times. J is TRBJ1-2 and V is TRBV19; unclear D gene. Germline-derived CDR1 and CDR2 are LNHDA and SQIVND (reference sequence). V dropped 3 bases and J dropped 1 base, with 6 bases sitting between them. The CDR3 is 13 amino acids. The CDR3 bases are TGTGCCAGTAGTATTGGTGGTAACTATGGCTACACCTTC. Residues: CASSIGGNYGYTF.

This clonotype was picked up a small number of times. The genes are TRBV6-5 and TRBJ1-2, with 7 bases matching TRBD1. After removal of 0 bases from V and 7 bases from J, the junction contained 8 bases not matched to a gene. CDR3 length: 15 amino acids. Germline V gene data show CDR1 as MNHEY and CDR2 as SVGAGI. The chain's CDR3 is CASSYSEGATGGYTF. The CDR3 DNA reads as TGTGCCAGCAGTTACTCGGAGGGGGCGACGGGTGGCTACACCTTC.

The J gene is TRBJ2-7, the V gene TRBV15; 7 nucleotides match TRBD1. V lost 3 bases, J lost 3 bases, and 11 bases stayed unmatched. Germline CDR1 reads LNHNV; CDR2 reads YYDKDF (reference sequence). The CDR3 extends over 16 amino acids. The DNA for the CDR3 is TGTGCCACCAGCAGCCTGTACTCGGGACAGATCTACGAGCAGTACTTC. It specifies CATSSLYSGQIYEQYF. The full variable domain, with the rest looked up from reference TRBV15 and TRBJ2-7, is DAMVIQNPRYQVTQFGKPVTLSCSQTLNHNVMYWYQQKSSQAPKLLFHYYDKDFNNEADTPDNFQSRRPNTSFCFLDIRSPGLGDTAMYLCATSSLYSGQIYEQYFGPGTRLTVT.

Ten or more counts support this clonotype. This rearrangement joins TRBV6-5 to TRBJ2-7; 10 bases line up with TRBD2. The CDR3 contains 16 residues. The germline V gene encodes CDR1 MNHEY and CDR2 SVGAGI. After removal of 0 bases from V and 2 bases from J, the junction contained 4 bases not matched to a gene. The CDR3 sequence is CASSYSTSGAAYEQYF. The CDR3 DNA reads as TGTGCCAGCAGTTACTCAACTAGCGGGGCGGCCTACGAGCAGTACTTC.

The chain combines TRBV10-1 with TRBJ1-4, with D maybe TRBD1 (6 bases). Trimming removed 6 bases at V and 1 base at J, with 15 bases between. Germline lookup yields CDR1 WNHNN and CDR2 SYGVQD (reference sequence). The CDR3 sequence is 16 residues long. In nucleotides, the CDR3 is TGCGCCAGCAGAGGGCAACAGGGAAGAACTAATGAAAAACTGTTTTTT. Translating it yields CASRGQQGRTNEKLFF.

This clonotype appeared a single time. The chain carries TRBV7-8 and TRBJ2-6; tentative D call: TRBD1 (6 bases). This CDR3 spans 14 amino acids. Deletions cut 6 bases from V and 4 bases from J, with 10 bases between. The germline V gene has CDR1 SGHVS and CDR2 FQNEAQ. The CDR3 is CASRQGPGANVLTF. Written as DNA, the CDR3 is TGTGCCAGCAGGCAGGGGCCCGGGGCCAACGTCCTGACTTTC.

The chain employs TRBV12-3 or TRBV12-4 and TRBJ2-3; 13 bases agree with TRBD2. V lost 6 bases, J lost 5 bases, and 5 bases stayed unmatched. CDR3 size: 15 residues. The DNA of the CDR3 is TGTGCCAGCAGATGGACTAGCGGGAGTAAAGATACGCAGTATTTT. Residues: CASRWTSGSKDTQYF.